This TCR beta chain comes out of a study of blood T cell repertoires in COVID-19. Profiling relied on immunoSEQ multiplex PCR, and the TCRdb table lists in-frame clones only, not all of them. The sample has 200,000 to 250,000 clones, roughly nine tenths seen once. Germline CDR1 is SGHTA and CDR2 is FQGTGA. The CDR3 is 16 amino acids. Trimming at V came to 4 bases and at J to 4 bases, leaving 10 bases not matched to a gene. The chain joins TRBV7-3 to TRBJ2-5; 9 bases are a match to TRBD2. Specimen: PBMCs or T cells enriched from blood (not recorded which). The source is a woman between 50 and 59 years old in a cohort exposed to, infected with or recovered from COVID-19 (not recorded which). The CDR3 DNA is TGTGCCAGCAGCTCGGGTAGCGGGGGTACGGGAGAGACCCAGTACTTC. Protein product: CASSSGSGGTGETQYF. Together with reference TRBV7-3 and TRBJ2-5, the CDR3 gives the full variable domain: GAGVSQTPSNKVTEKGKYVELRCDPISGHTALYWYRQSLGQGPEFLIYFQGTGAADDSGLPNDRFFAVRPEGSVSTLKIQRTERGDSAVYLCASSSGSGGTGETQYFGPGTRLLVL.